The next 32 T cell receptor beta chains were all read from a single sample in a study of blood T cells in healthy people across ages. Using a J-beta primer mix together with a sample-barcoded 5' primer, a second PCR was run for roughly 7 to 12 cycles. Via MiXCR, TCRdb re-called the 5' RACE reads, giving one row per CDR3 protein. Of around 1.5 million distinct CDR3 sequences in the sample, 40% to 50% were seen once. The specimen was blood. Every receptor here comes from a woman aged 18-29 years in good health.

The sample holds a few counts of this clonotype. The chain has TRBV28 and TRBJ1-2; D is possibly TRBD1 (6 bases). V lost 8 bases to trimming and J lost 0 bases, with 10 bases between them. CDR1 is MDHEN and CDR2 is SYDVKM in the germline V gene. This CDR3 spans 13 amino acids. The CDR3 spells CASRDNSNYGYTF. CDR3 coding DNA: TGTGCCAGCCGGGACAACTCTAACTATGGCTACACCTTC.

This sequence joins TRBV9 and TRBJ2-7; D might be TRBD2 (7 bases). This CDR3 region has 15 residues. Germline-derived CDR1 and CDR2 are SGDLS and YYNGEE. The V and J ends lost 1 base and 3 bases respectively, with 14 bases between them. Here the CDR3 DNA reads TGTGCCAGCAGCGTAAATGGGGGGGCATACTACGAGCAGTACTTC. This encodes CASSVNGGAYYEQYF.

The chain links TRBV19 to TRBJ2-7, with D tentatively TRBD2 (5 bases). CDR1 and CDR2 (germline): LNHDA, SQIVND (reference sequence). The CDR3 length is 15 residues. With 10 bases removed from V and 7 bases from J, the gap between germline ends came to 26 bases. The CDR3 DNA is TGTGCCACCAGGACCGCCCGGGGTTGGAACAATGAGCAGTACTTC. The encoded protein is CATRTARGWNNEQYF.

A few counts support this clonotype. The CDR3 protein is CASSYSGQGHSYEQYF. As DNA, the CDR3 is TGTGCCAGCAGTTACTCGGGACAGGGGCATTCCTACGAGCAGTACTTC. This chain links TRBV6-5 with TRBJ2-7, with TRBD1 matching over 10 bases. Germline-derived CDR1 and CDR2 are MNHEY and SVGAGI. The ends lost 0 bases at V and 1 base at J; junction bases unmatched: 3. The CDR3 has 16 amino acids.

The chain links TRBV18 to TRBJ2-5; D call uncertain. Per germline, CDR1 KGHSH and CDR2 LQKENI. Deletions cut 1 base from V and 5 bases from J, with 11 bases between. The CDR3 has 14 amino acids. For the CDR3, the DNA is TGTGCCAGCTCACCACTCACGGTCCGGGAGACCCAGTACTTC. Amino acids: CASSPLTVRETQYF.

The gene calls are TRBV20-1 and TRBJ2-5, with TRBD2 matching over 7 bases. V lost 8 bases to trimming and J lost 3 bases; unmatched junction nucleotides: 9. Germline V gene lookup returns CDR1 DFQATT and CDR2 SNEGSKA (reference sequence). The CDR3 is made up of 13 amino acids. In DNA form, the CDR3 reads TGCAGTCGGGGTAGCGGGTCCAAAGAGACCCAGTACTTC. Translated, it gives CSRGSGSKETQYF.

The chain recombines TRBV7-2 with TRBJ2-5; D might be TRBD1 (6 bases). The V end lost 1 base, the J end lost 13 bases, and 16 bases lay between the germline ends. The CDR3 has 13 amino acids. Looked up from germline, CDR1 is SGHTA and CDR2 is FQGNSA. CDR3 nucleotide sequence: TGTGCCAGCAGCTTAGAGGGGGTGGGGGCGATGTACTTC. Translating it yields CASSLEGVGAMYF.

V usage is TRBV5-1 and J usage is TRBJ2-1; tentatively, D is TRBD1 or TRBD2 (5 bases each). This CDR3 contains 15 residues. Between the trimmed V and J ends, which lost 5 bases and 7 bases, there was a span of 19 bases. CDR1 is SGHRS and CDR2 is YFSETQ in the germline V gene. The CDR3 DNA is TGCGCCAGCAGACCATCGGGATCCCCAGGGAATGAGCAGTTCTTC. It yields the protein CASRPSGSPGNEQFF.

The chain carries TRBV12-3 or TRBV12-4 and TRBJ2-3; D possibly matches TRBD1 or TRBD2 (5 bases each). The CDR3 covers 14 residues. The V and J ends lost 5 bases and 6 bases respectively, with 15 bases between them. The chain's CDR3 is CASSLRDHGDTQYF. The CDR3 DNA reads as TGTGCCAGCAGTCTCCGGGACCACGGGGATACGCAGTATTTT.

The rearrangement links TRBV9 to TRBJ2-1; perhaps TRBD1 as D (6 bases). CDR1 and CDR2 (germline): SGDLS, YYNGEE. Trimming left V 3 bases short and J 4 bases short, with 29 bases between. CDR3 length: 20 amino acids. CDR3 DNA: TGTGCCAGCAGCGGAGAGACGTGGACCCCAGGCGAAGGGGGATACAATGAGCAGTTCTTC. It translates to CASSGETWTPGEGGYNEQFF.

The genes are TRBV7-3 and TRBJ1-1, with D perhaps matching TRBD1 (5 bases). There are 13 residues in the CDR3. Germline assignment: CDR1 SGHTA and CDR2 FQGTGA. The V end lost 5 bases, the J end lost 6 bases, and 13 bases lay between the germline ends. CDR3 DNA sequence: TGTGCCAGCAGCCCGGGGCCGGACGCTGAAGCTTTCTTT. It specifies CASSPGPDAEAFF.

This clonotype was counted at least ten times. J is TRBJ1-2 and V is TRBV28, with D possibly matching TRBD1 (5 bases). Looked up from germline, CDR1 is MDHEN and CDR2 is SYDVKM. The CDR3 is made up of 13 amino acids. Between the trimmed V and J ends, which lost 5 bases and 6 bases, there was a span of 13 bases. The CDR3 bases are TGTGCCAGCAGTGTACGCGGGGCTGATGGCTACACCTTC. Translation gives CASSVRGADGYTF.

The chain carries TRBV12-3 or TRBV12-4 and TRBJ1-2; 7 bases map to TRBD1. V lost 1 base, J lost 6 bases, and 5 bases stayed unmatched. This CDR3 comprises 14 residues. The CDR3 DNA sequence: TGTGCCAGCAGTTTAGTCGGGACAGATGATGGCTACACCTTC. As protein: CASSLVGTDDGYTF.

The rearrangement links TRBV30 to TRBJ2-1; D uncertain. The V end was cut by 3 bases, the J end by 5 bases, with 8 bases between. The germline V gene has CDR1 GTSNPN and CDR2 SVGIG (reference sequence). CDR3 length equals 12 residues. In nucleotides, the CDR3 is TGTGCCTGGAGAAATCCCAACAATGAGCAGTTCTTC. The encoded protein is CAWRNPNNEQFF.

The chain joins TRBV7-9 to TRBJ1-4, with a tentative D call TRBD1 (5 bases). CDR3 length: 14 residues. Germline CDR1 and CDR2: SEHNR and FQNEAQ (reference sequence). V was pared by 5 bases and J by 6 bases, with 13 bases between. The DNA for the CDR3 is TGTGCCAGCAGCCCCCAAGGGGCTGATGAAAAACTGTTTTTT. This encodes CASSPQGADEKLFF.

CDR3 DNA sequence: TGTGCCGCCAAGGGCGGGAGCACAGATACGCAGTATTTT. The encoded protein is CAAKGGSTDTQYF. The chain couples TRBV10-3 to TRBJ2-3, with D possibly being TRBD2 (5 bases). Trimming removed 11 bases at V and 0 bases at J, with 12 bases between. The germline V gene has CDR1 ENHRY and CDR2 SYGVKD. There are 13 residues in the CDR3.

This clonotype was found a few times. This sequence joins TRBV20-1 and TRBJ2-4; possible D gene TRBD2, 5 bases. TRBJ2-7 matches the DNA end more closely, so the J call is doubtful. The CDR3 is made up of 13 amino acids. Per the germline V gene, CDR1 is DFQATT and CDR2 is SNEGSKA (reference sequence). Here the CDR3 reads CSASASGNYEQYF. The CDR3 DNA is TGCAGTGCTAGTGCCAGCGGAAACTACGAGCAGTACTTC.

This chain links TRBV12-3 or TRBV12-4 with TRBJ1-6; tentatively, D is TRBD1 (6 bases). Trimming took 6 bases from V and 6 from J, leaving 15 bases between them. The CDR3 contains 15 residues. The CDR3 protein is CASSLQGRVNSPLHF. The CDR3 nucleotides are TGTGCCAGCAGCCTACAGGGCAGGGTTAATTCACCCCTCCACTTT.

V is TRBV19 and J is TRBJ2-7; weak D call: TRBD2 (6 bases). CDR3 size: 14 residues. CDR1 and CDR2 from the germline V gene are LNHDA and SQIVND (reference sequence). Deletions cut 4 bases from V and 5 bases from J, with 15 bases between. The CDR3 protein is CASSTASGDHEQYF. CDR3 DNA sequence: TGTGCCAGTAGTACCGCTTCGGGGGACCACGAGCAGTACTTC.

This clonotype occurred once. The gene calls are TRBV10-3 and TRBJ2-1; D possibly matches TRBD1 or TRBD2 (5 bases each). V was cut by 2 bases and J by 8 bases, with 13 bases left in between. CDR1 is ENHRY and CDR2 is SYGVKD in the germline V gene. The CDR3 totals 14 residues. Here the CDR3 reads CAISEGRDGDEQFF. The CDR3 DNA reads TGTGCCATCAGTGAGGGCAGGGACGGGGATGAGCAGTTCTTC.

This clonotype occurred a few times. The J gene is TRBJ2-5, the V gene TRBV12-3 or TRBV12-4; weak D call: TRBD2 (5 bases). Trimming left V 6 bases short and J 4 bases short, with 9 bases between. The length of the CDR3 is 12 residues. CDR3 DNA: TGTGCCAGCAGATCTAGCAGAGAGACCCAGTACTTC. This translates into CASRSSRETQYF.

V is TRBV19 and J is TRBJ1-2; D is undetermined. CDR1 is LNHDA and CDR2 is SQIVND in the germline V gene (reference sequence). Deletions cut 7 bases from V and 3 bases from J, with 15 bases between. The CDR3 runs 14 residues. The chain's CDR3 is CASTAFIGDYGYTF. CDR3 nucleotide sequence: TGTGCCAGTACCGCCTTCATCGGCGACTATGGCTACACCTTC.

The rearrangement links TRBV5-1 to TRBJ2-7; unclear D gene. Trimming cost V 0 bases and J 3 bases, with 16 bases left between them. CDR1 is SGHRS and CDR2 is YFSETQ in the germline V gene. The CDR3 spans 16 residues. The CDR3 DNA reads TGCGCCAGCAGCTTGGCCTTCCTCGGACGGTTCTACGAGCAGTACTTC. Amino acids: CASSLAFLGRFYEQYF. Looking up the rest from reference TRBV5-1 and TRBJ2-7 gives the full variable domain: KAGVTQTPRYLIKTRGQQVTLSCSPISGHRSVSWYQQTPGQGLQFLFEYFSETQRNKGNFPGRFSGRQFSNSRSEMNVSTLELGDSALYLCASSLAFLGRFYEQYFGPGTRLTVT.

The V call is TRBV20-1, the J call TRBJ2-4, with 8 bases aligning to TRBD1. Matching the DNA end better, TRBJ2-5 makes the J call doubtful. This CDR3 is 15 amino acids long. Germline CDR1 is DFQATT and CDR2 is SNEGSKA (reference sequence). The CDR3 nucleotides are TGCAGTGCTAGAGAAGCGGCAGGGGGCCGGGAGACCCAGTACTTC. Its protein is CSAREAAGGRETQYF.

Comment on this clonotype: The final CDR3 position lacks the conserved phenylalanine or tryptophan, pointing to a likely read error. The CDR3 DNA sequence: TGTGCCAGCAGCCACTCCACCCTTAATGAGCAGTTCGTC. Protein: CASSHSTLNEQFV. This sequence joins TRBV7-2 and TRBJ2-1, with no clear D. Trimming left V 5 bases short and J 7 bases short, with 12 bases between. Germline V gene sequence: CDR1 SGHTA, CDR2 FQGNSA. The CDR3 runs to 13 residues.

This clonotype came up once. The chain combines TRBV4-1 with TRBJ2-1; no firm D call. Trimming removed 0 bases from V and 8 bases from J, with 8 bases in between. CDR1 and CDR2 (germline): MGHRA, YSYEKL. The CDR3 has 13 amino acids. This CDR3 is CASSQDVRDEQFF. In nucleotides, the CDR3 is TGCGCCAGCAGCCAAGATGTTAGGGATGAGCAGTTCTTC.

The chain recombines TRBV6-5 with TRBJ2-7; tentatively, D is TRBD1 (6 bases). This CDR3 spans 12 amino acids. V was cut by 11 bases and J by 0 bases, with 11 bases left in between. CDR1 is MNHEY and CDR2 is SVGAGI in the germline V gene. The CDR3: CALRGYSYEQYF. Written as DNA, the CDR3 is TGTGCCCTGAGGGGGTACTCCTACGAGCAGTACTTC.

This chain uses TRBV20-1 with TRBJ1-6, with 8 positions matching TRBD1. The germline V gene encodes CDR1 DFQATT and CDR2 SNEGSKA (reference sequence). The CDR3 is 14 residues long. The V and J ends lost 5 bases and 7 bases, in that order; junction bases with no gene match: 7. CDR3 in DNA: TGCAGTGCTGCCCAGGACAGGGTCAATTCACCCCTCCACTTT. Its translation is CSAAQDRVNSPLHF.

This clonotype has more than one count but fewer than ten. The chain combines TRBV29-1 with TRBJ1-2; no clear D gene. V lost 4 bases to trimming and J lost 4 bases, with 16 bases between them. This CDR3 comprises 14 residues. Germline-derived CDR1 and CDR2 are SQVTM and ANQGSEA. The CDR3 nucleotides are TGCAGCGTTGGGCTCGCCGGACTGCTCTATGGCTACACCTTC. Its protein product is CSVGLAGLLYGYTF. The full variable domain, completed using reference TRBV29-1 and TRBJ1-2, is SAVISQKPSRDICQRGTSLTIQCQVDSQVTMMFWYRQQPGQSLTLIATANQGSEATYESGFVIDKFPISRPNLTFSTLTVSNMSPEDSSIYLCSVGLAGLLYGYTFGSGTRLTVV.

J is TRBJ2-7 and V is TRBV9; 8 bases fit TRBD2. With V trimmed by 0 bases and J by 2 bases, 13 bases remained unmatched. Germline lookup yields CDR1 SGDLS and CDR2 YYNGEE. There are 18 residues in the CDR3. This chain's CDR3 is CASSVASGGEDQAYEQYF. In nucleotides, the CDR3 is TGTGCCAGCAGCGTAGCGTCCGGGGGGGAGGATCAAGCCTACGAGCAGTACTTC.

Only a few counts were recorded for this clonotype. V usage is TRBV5-1 and J usage is TRBJ2-3, with 12 bases fitting TRBD2. This CDR3 has 16 residues. Per germline, CDR1 SGHRS and CDR2 YFSETQ. Germline trimming cut 0 bases from V and 4 bases from J; bases unmatched to any gene: 3. CDR3 protein: CASSLGWTSGADTQYF. CDR3 DNA sequence: TGCGCCAGCAGCTTGGGTTGGACTAGCGGGGCAGATACGCAGTATTTT.

The V call is TRBV20-1, the J call TRBJ2-1, with 8 bases fitting TRBD1. J lost 15 bases, V lost 2 bases, and 6 bases had no gene match. CDR1 is DFQATT, CDR2 SNEGSKA, per germline (reference sequence). This CDR3 is built from 11 residues. CDR3 protein: CSARSGQGGFF. The CDR3 bases are TGCAGTGCTAGATCCGGACAGGGTGGGTTCTTC.